This T cell receptor beta chain is drawn from a study of cytomegalovirus exposure and HLA in healthy donors. Study-wide results and limits: A later analysis linked a missense DCLRE1C variant to TCR beta V- and J-gene trimming. Cytomegalovirus status, reportedly, was diagnosed with high specificity and sensitivity by the classifier.

Nominal health characterized the donors when sampled, though unrecorded immune exposures were likely. With 60 Vbeta and 13 Jbeta primers, the PCR was carried out. This table comes from immunoSEQ multiplex PCR, and its TCRdb copy is limited to in-frame clones, with some not included. The sample carries around 300,000 clones, under 80% recorded once. The CDR3 runs to 22 residues. Remarks on this clone: Its specificity is not known.

This receptor was identified in a female donor in good health and CMV-seronegative. The chain carries TRBV21-1 and TRBJ2-2; the tabulated D call, TRBD2, remains unverified against the DNA. TRBV21-1 is deemed a pseudogene. The sample consisted of PBMCs. DNA of the CDR3: TGTGCCAGCAGCAAACCTTTTTTTGTTGAGGGTAGCGGGAGAGGGAACACCGGGGAGCTGTTTTTT. Translated, it gives CASSKPFFVEGSGRGNTGELFF.